These 22 T cell receptor beta chains share one sample of origin, sequenced in a study of blood T cells in healthy people across ages. A second PCR, run for about 6 to 12 cycles, used a sample-barcoded 5' primer plus a J-beta primer mix. In TCRdb, the 5' RACE reads were re-called with MiXCR into one record per CDR3 protein. The sample lists 380,000 or so distinct CDR3 sequences; 45% to 65% were seen once. Sequenced sample: blood. The receptors originated from a man aged 55 to 70 in good health.

There are a few counts of this clonotype. In DNA, the CDR3 is TGCGCCAGCAGCTTGGCTCGGGGGACCACAGATACGCAGTATTTT. This sequence encodes CASSLARGTTDTQYF. The chain employs TRBV5-1 and TRBJ2-3; the D gene is possibly TRBD2 (6 bases). The ends were cut back, 0 bases at V and 2 bases at J, with 10 bases in the middle. Germline lookup yields CDR1 SGHRS and CDR2 YFSETQ. This CDR3 comprises 15 residues.

V and J are TRBV7-9 and TRBJ2-2; no clear D. Germline lookup yields CDR1 SEHNR and CDR2 FQNEAQ (reference sequence). The CDR3 has 13 residues. Trimming stripped 0 bases from V and 6 bases from J, with 5 bases between. The CDR3 DNA reads as TGTGCCAGCAGCTTAGCCGGGTCCGGGGAGCTGTTTTTT. Translation gives CASSLAGSGELFF. The full variable domain, its missing parts supplied by reference TRBV7-9 and TRBJ2-2, is DTGVSQNPRHKITKRGQNVTFRCDPISEHNRLYWYRQTLGQGPEFLTYFQNEAQLEKSRLLSDRFSAERPKGSFSTLEIQRTEQGDSAMYLCASSLAGSGELFFGEGSRLTVL.

This clonotype appeared a few times. The CDR3 reads CASSFEGGTQYF. The CDR3 DNA sequence: TGTGCCAGCAGCTTCGAGGGAGGTACGCAGTATTTT. The V call is TRBV11-2, the J call TRBJ2-3; D is perhaps TRBD2 (6 bases). The V gene's germline CDR1 is SGHAT and CDR2 FQNNGV. The germline V and J ends were trimmed by 3 bases and 8 bases, with 9 bases remaining between them. The CDR3 has 12 residues. The complete variable domain, with remaining parts taken from reference TRBV11-2 and TRBJ2-3, reads EAGVAQSPRYKIIEKRQSVAFWCNPISGHATLYWYQQILGQGPKLLIQFQNNGVVDDSQLPKDRFSAERLKGVDSTLKIQPAKLEDSAVYLCASSFEGGTQYFGPGTRLTVL.

The chain joins TRBV20-1 to TRBJ2-3; D gene unclear. The V gene's germline CDR1 is DFQATT and CDR2 SNEGSKA (reference sequence). V lost 4 bases, J lost 5 bases, and 13 bases lay in between. This CDR3 has 13 amino acids. CDR3 sequence (DNA): TGCAGTGCTATTCCGGCTAACCAAGATACGCAGTATTTT. Protein: CSAIPANQDTQYF.

J is TRBJ1-1 and V is TRBV7-9; D might be TRBD1 (6 bases). There are 12 residues in the CDR3. Germline assignment: CDR1 SEHNR and CDR2 FQNEAQ (reference sequence). V was clipped by 4 bases and J by 6 bases, with 9 bases between them. CDR3 bases: TGTGCCAGCAGCTCATGGACAGCTGAAGCTTTCTTT. This encodes CASSSWTAEAFF.

J is TRBJ2-6 and V is TRBV18; possible D gene TRBD2, 6 bases. Germline CDR1 and CDR2: KGHSH and LQKENI. The CDR3 sequence is 17 residues long. Trimming stripped 6 bases from V and 0 bases from J, with 15 bases between. CDR3: CASSPLGGSSGANVLTF. In DNA form, the CDR3 reads TGTGCCAGCTCGCCTCTTGGGGGGTCCTCTGGGGCCAACGTCCTGACTTTC.

This clonotype was counted a single time. CDR3 DNA sequence: TGTGCCAGCAGCCATTTCAGGACCAAATCTTACAATGAGCAGTTCTTC. It is translated as CASSHFRTKSYNEQFF. The J gene is TRBJ2-1, the V gene TRBV3-1; D uncertain. Germline-derived CDR1 and CDR2 are LGHDT and YNNKEL (reference sequence). CDR3 length: 16 residues. Trimming cost V 3 bases and J 4 bases, with 16 bases left between them.

This chain links TRBV6-5 with TRBJ2-3, with D uncertain. V lost 2 bases and J lost 7, with 10 bases in between. Germline V gene data show CDR1 as MNHEY and CDR2 as SVGAGI. CDR3 length equals 13 residues. CDR3 sequence: CASSYGGRNTQYF. Here the CDR3 DNA reads TGTGCCAGCAGTTACGGCGGAAGGAATACGCAGTATTTT.

This clonotype was counted between two and nine times. The V call is TRBV12-3 or TRBV12-4, the J call TRBJ2-3; 10 bases agree with TRBD2. This CDR3 region has 16 residues. V gave up 6 bases and J gave up 10 bases; unmatched junction bases: 16. The CDR3 here is CASSPGSVAGGRAQYF. The CDR3 region has the DNA TGTGCCAGCAGCCCTGGATCGGTAGCGGGGGGCCGCGCGCAGTATTTT.

The rearrangement joins TRBV7-8 to TRBJ1-1; 7 bases agree with TRBD1. The CDR3 totals 15 residues. J was trimmed by 2 bases and V by 5 bases; bases with no gene match: 8. Germline-derived CDR1 and CDR2 are SGHVS and FQNEAQ. The CDR3 spells CASSLTGVPNTEAFF. The CDR3 nucleotides read TGTGCCAGCAGCCTAACAGGGGTCCCTAACACTGAAGCTTTCTTT.

The chain uses TRBV6-2 or TRBV6-3 and TRBJ2-1; 8 bases line up with TRBD2. Trimming at V came to 8 bases and at J to 7 bases, leaving 13 bases not matched to a gene. Germline V CDR1 and CDR2: MNHEY, SVGEGT. The CDR3 is 15 amino acids. This CDR3 is CASLPSGRAGNEQFF. CDR3 bases: TGTGCCAGCCTACCGTCCGGGAGGGCGGGGAATGAGCAGTTCTTC.

The chain combines TRBV5-6 with TRBJ1-5, with D maybe TRBD1 (5 bases). Trimming pared 4 bases from V and 0 bases from J, leaving 11 bases between. This CDR3 has 15 amino acids. Germline lookup yields CDR1 SGHDT and CDR2 YYEEEE. CDR3 protein: CASSLYRYSNQPQHF. Here the CDR3 DNA reads TGTGCCAGCAGCCTGTACAGGTATAGCAATCAGCCCCAGCATTTT.

This clonotype came up once. The gene calls are TRBV20-1 and TRBJ2-3; no reliable D call. Trimming stripped 7 bases from V and 6 bases from J, with 17 bases between. The CDR3 has 13 residues. The germline gives CDR1 DFQATT, CDR2 SNEGSKA (reference sequence). CDR3: CSDSEGTTDTQYF. In DNA, the CDR3 is TGCAGTGATAGTGAAGGAACCACTGATACGCAGTATTTT.

CDR3 sequence (DNA): TGTGCCAGCAGCGTTCATCACGGGGAGACCCAGTACTTC. Translating it yields CASSVHHGETQYF. V is TRBV14 and J is TRBJ2-5; D is uncertain. Germline CDR1 reads SGHDN; CDR2 reads FVKESK. V was shortened by 5 bases and J by 5 bases, with 12 bases between the two germline ends. The CDR3 has 13 residues.

The rearrangement joins TRBV9 to TRBJ2-1; 11 bases fit TRBD2. The germline V gene has CDR1 SGDLS and CDR2 YYNGEE. With 6 bases clipped from V and 7 bases from J, the junction kept 9 bases outside the gene matches. This CDR3 is built from 15 residues. The CDR3 reads CASNRLAGSGNEQFF. Written as DNA, the CDR3 is TGTGCCAGCAACCGACTAGCGGGGTCCGGGAATGAGCAGTTCTTC.

This clonotype was observed at least ten times. The chain couples TRBV5-1 to TRBJ2-1, with TRBD2 as a possible D gene (5 bases). V lost 4 bases and J lost 2, with 13 bases in between. Germline lookup yields CDR1 SGHRS and CDR2 YFSETQ. The CDR3 contains 15 residues. The CDR3: CASSNRDPPYNEQFF. CDR3 nucleotide sequence: TGCGCCAGCAGCAACCGGGATCCTCCCTACAATGAGCAGTTCTTC.

V and J are TRBV6-1 and TRBJ1-5, with D tentatively TRBD1 (5 bases). The V gene's germline CDR1 is MNHNS and CDR2 SASEGT. V lost 6 bases and J lost 6, with 18 bases in between. CDR3 length equals 15 residues. The CDR3 DNA is TGTGCCAGCAGGGCCGGGGGGGGACGGGGTCAGCCCCAGCATTTT. Encoded protein: CASRAGGGRGQPQHF.

About this clonotype: At one boundary the junction diverges from the germline segment, which might be a read error. The chain recombines TRBV5-6 with TRBJ2-1; a possible D gene is TRBD2 (5 bases). The germline V gene encodes CDR1 SGHDT and CDR2 YYEEEE. CDR3 size: 15 residues. The CDR3, as DNA: TGTGCCAGCGGCTTGGGCGGGCTGCAGTACAATGAGCAGTTCTTC. Translation gives CASGLGGLQYNEQFF. Looking up the rest from reference TRBV5-6 and TRBJ2-1 gives the full variable domain: DAGVTQSPTHLIKTRGQQVTLRCSPKSGHDTVSWYQQALGQGPQFIFQYYEEEERQRGNFPDRFSGHQFPNYSSELNVNALLLGDSALYLCASGLGGLQYNEQFFGPGTRLTVL.

Only a few counts were recorded for this clonotype. The V gene is TRBV2, the J gene TRBJ1-6; tentative D call: TRBD1 (5 bases). Germline loops: CDR1 SNHLY, CDR2 FYNNEI. V gave up 10 bases and J gave up 0 bases, with 13 bases separating them. The CDR3 contains 15 residues. The CDR3 region is CATKTESSYNSPLHF. CDR3 DNA: TGTGCCACCAAGACAGAAAGCTCCTATAATTCACCCCTCCACTTT.

The chain is built from TRBV5-1 and TRBJ1-2, with 9 bases aligning to TRBD1. V dropped 5 bases and J dropped 6; count of bases not matched to a gene: 5. This CDR3 is 13 amino acids long. The V gene's germline CDR1 is SGHRS and CDR2 YFSETQ. The CDR3 reads CASSRDRADGYTF. As DNA, the CDR3 is TGCGCCAGCAGTCGGGACAGGGCGGATGGCTACACCTTC.

The gene calls are TRBV20-1 and TRBJ1-1, with TRBD1 matching 7 bases. The germline V gene encodes CDR1 DFQATT and CDR2 SNEGSKA (reference sequence). The CDR3 spans 13 residues. J gave up 5 bases and V 6 bases, and 9 bases lay outside the gene matches. The CDR3 reads CSATRQGWTEAFF. CDR3 coding DNA: TGCAGTGCCACAAGACAGGGTTGGACTGAAGCTTTCTTT.

This clonotype appeared many times. V and J are TRBV20-1 and TRBJ1-2, with TRBD1 as a possible D gene (5 bases). This CDR3 contains 13 residues. V was cut by 5 bases and J by 2 bases, with 12 bases left in between. Germline loops: CDR1 DFQATT, CDR2 SNEGSKA (reference sequence). The DNA of the CDR3 is TGCAGTGCTGGGGGGGGGACGAACTATGGCTACACCTTC. It is translated as CSAGGGTNYGYTF.